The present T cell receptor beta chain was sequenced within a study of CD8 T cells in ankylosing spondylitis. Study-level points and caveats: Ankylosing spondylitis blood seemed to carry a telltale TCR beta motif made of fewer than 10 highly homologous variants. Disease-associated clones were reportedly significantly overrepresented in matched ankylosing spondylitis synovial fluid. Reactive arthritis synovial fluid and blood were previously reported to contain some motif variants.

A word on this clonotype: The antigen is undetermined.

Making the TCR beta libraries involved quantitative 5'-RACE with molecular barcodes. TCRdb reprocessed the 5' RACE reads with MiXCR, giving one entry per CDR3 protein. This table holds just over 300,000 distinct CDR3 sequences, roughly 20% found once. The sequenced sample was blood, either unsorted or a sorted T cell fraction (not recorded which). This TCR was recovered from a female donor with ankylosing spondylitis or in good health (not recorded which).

The CDR3 spells CSARGRGPPNEQFF. The DNA of the CDR3 is TGCAGTGCTAGAGGCAGGGGTCCCCCCAATGAGCAGTTCTTC. The chain joins TRBV20-1 to TRBJ2-1, with D possibly being TRBD1 (6 bases). This CDR3 spans 14 amino acids. Germline lookup yields CDR1 DFQATT and CDR2 SNEGSKA (reference sequence). The V end was cut by 1 base, the J end by 6 bases, with 13 bases between.